The T cell receptor beta chain under discussion was sequenced for a study of CD8 T cells in ankylosing spondylitis. Points from the study as a whole: Within matched ankylosing spondylitis synovial fluid, disease-linked clones were reportedly significantly enriched. A motif of fewer than ten highly homologous TCR beta variants was seen as apparently characteristic of ankylosing spondylitis blood.

Making the TCR beta libraries involved quantitative 5'-RACE with molecular barcodes. Using its own MiXCR run on the 5' RACE reads, TCRdb lists one record per CDR3 protein. The table lists approximately 520,000 distinct CDR3 sequences, roughly 5% of them singletons. There are many counts of this clonotype. The antigen remains unidentified. V gave up 3 bases and J gave up 1 base, with 12 bases separating them. The CDR3 consists of 16 residues. This rearrangement joins TRBV12-3 or TRBV12-4 to TRBJ2-2; tentative D call: TRBD1 (5 bases). The sequencing sample was made of blood, either unsorted or a sorted T cell fraction (not recorded which). This clonotype originated in a male donor with ankylosing spondylitis. The CDR3 spells CASSFRQGKNTGELFF. CDR3 nucleotide sequence: TGTGCCAGCAGTTTTAGGCAGGGCAAGAACACCGGGGAGCTGTTTTTT.